These T cell receptor beta chains were read from a single sample in a study of control samples from healthy donors and cancer patients. The repertoire was sequenced with immunoSEQ multiplex PCR; TCRdb's copy has only in-frame clones and lacks some. This sample yields about 140,000 clones, of which less than 95% are seen a single time; approximately 7.2% belongs to the top ten. Source material: blood. These receptors were taken from a man younger than 35 in good health. Each CDR3 is given with its conserved first and last residue. A D gene is named only where the DNA matches it firmly. Size is stated for part of the rows, as once, few or many counts, or as a class when the clone is expanded.

v_call	j_call	d_call	clone_size	cdr3_nt	cdr3_aa
TRBV30	TRBJ2-3	TRBD2	NA	TGTGCCAGTAATAAGCGGGGGGGCACAGATACGCAGTATTTT	CASNKRGGTDTQYF
TRBV14	TRBJ1-1	TRBD1	NA	TGTGCCAGCAGCCAAGGATACCAACCGGGACAGATGGGACTAATGAACACTGAAGCTTTCTTT	CASSQGYQPGQMGLMNTEAFF
TRBV12-3/TRBV12-4	TRBJ2-5	NA	NA	TGTGCCAGCAGTTTACAAGAGACCCAGTACTTC	CASSLQETQYF
TRBV7-8	TRBJ2-7	NA	once	TGTGCCAGCAGCCCGCCAGGACAGCACTACGAGCAGTACTTC	CASSPPGQHYEQYF
TRBV10-2	TRBJ2-5	NA	few	TGCGCCAGCAGACCGGGACGGAAAGAGACCCAGTACTTC	CASRPGRKETQYF
TRBV6-1	TRBJ1-2	TRBD1	NA	TGTGCCAGCAGTGAAGCCGGCACAGGGGGTTATGGCTACACCTTC	CASSEAGTGGYGYTF
TRBV4-1	TRBJ1-6	NA	NA	TGCGCCAGCAGCCAAGGGCCAGGGCCTAATTCACCCCTCCACTTT	CASSQGPGPNSPLHF
TRBV4-1	TRBJ2-6	TRBD1	NA	TGCGCCAGCAGCCAAGAAGGGACAGGGGCGCATGGGGCCAACGTCCTGACTTTC	CASSQEGTGAHGANVLTF
TRBV5-6	TRBJ2-7	NA	NA	TGTGCCAGCCGAAGGGGGGCGACCTACGAGCAGTACTTC	CASRRGATYEQYF
TRBV28	TRBJ1-2	NA	NA	TGTGCCAGCAGTACGCCGGGACACCTGGGGGGAGAAGATGTCTATGGCTACACCTTC	CASSTPGHLGGEDVYGYTF